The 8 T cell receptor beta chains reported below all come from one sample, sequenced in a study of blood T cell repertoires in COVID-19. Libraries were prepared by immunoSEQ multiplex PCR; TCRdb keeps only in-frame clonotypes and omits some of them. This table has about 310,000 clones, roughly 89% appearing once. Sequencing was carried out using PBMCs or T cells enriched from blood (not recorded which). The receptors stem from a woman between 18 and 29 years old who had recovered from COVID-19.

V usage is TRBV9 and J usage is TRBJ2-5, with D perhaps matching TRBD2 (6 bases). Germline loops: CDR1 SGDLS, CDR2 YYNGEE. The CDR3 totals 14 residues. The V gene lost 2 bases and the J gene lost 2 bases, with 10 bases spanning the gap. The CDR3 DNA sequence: TGTGCCAGCAGCGTTGAGACTAGTCAAGAGACCCAGTACTTC. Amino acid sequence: CASSVETSQETQYF.

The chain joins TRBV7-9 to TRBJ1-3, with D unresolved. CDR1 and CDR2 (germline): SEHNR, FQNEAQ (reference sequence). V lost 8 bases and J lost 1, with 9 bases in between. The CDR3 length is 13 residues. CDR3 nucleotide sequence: TGTGCCAGCCCCGGTTGGTCTGGAAACACCATATATTTT. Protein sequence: CASPGWSGNTIYF.

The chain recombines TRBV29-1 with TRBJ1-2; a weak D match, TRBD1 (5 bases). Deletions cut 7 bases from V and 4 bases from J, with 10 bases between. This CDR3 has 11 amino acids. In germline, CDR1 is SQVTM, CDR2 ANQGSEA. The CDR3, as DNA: TGCAGCGCCCAAGACAGCTATGGCTACACCTTC. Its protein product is CSAQDSYGYTF. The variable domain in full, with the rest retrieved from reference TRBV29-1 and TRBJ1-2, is SAVISQKPSRDICQRGTSLTIQCQVDSQVTMMFWYRQQPGQSLTLIATANQGSEATYESGFVIDKFPISRPNLTFSTLTVSNMSPEDSSIYLCSAQDSYGYTFGSGTRLTVV.

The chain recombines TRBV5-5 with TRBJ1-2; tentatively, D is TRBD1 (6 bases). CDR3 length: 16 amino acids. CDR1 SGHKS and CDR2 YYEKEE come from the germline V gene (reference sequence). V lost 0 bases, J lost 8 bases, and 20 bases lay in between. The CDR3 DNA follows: TGTGCCAGCAGCTTGGGCCTGACAGGTCGGATGTTCGGCTACACCTTC. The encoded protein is CASSLGLTGRMFGYTF.

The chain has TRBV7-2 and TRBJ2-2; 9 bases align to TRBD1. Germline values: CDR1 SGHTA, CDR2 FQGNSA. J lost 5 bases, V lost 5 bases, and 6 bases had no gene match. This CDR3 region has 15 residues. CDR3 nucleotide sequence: TGTGCCAGCAGCCAACAGGGGGCGCAAACCGGGGAGCTGTTTTTT. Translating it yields CASSQQGAQTGELFF.

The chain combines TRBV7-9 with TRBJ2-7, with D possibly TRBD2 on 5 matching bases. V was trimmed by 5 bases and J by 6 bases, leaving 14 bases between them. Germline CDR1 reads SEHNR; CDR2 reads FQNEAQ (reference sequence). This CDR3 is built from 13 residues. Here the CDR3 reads CASSPGIIVEQYF. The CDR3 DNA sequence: TGTGCCAGCAGCCCCGGGATAATCGTCGAGCAGTACTTC. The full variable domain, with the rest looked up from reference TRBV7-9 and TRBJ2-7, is DTGVSQNPRHKITKRGQNVTFRCDPISEHNRLYWYRQTLGQGPEFLTYFQNEAQLEKSRLLSDRFSAERPKGSFSTLEIQRTEQGDSAMYLCASSPGIIVEQYFGPGTRLTVT.

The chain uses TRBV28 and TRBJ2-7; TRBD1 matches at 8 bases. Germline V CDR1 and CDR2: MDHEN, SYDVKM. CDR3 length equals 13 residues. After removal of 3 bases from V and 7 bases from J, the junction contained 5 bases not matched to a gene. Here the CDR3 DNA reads TGTGCCAGCAGTTTGTGGACAGGGCAAGAGCAGTACTTC. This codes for CASSLWTGQEQYF.

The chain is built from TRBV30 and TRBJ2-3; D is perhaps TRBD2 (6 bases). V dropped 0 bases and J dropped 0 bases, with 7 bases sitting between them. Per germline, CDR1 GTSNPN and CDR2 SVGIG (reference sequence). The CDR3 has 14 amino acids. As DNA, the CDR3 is TGTGCCTGGAGTGTCGGGGGTAGCACAGATACGCAGTATTTT. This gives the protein CAWSVGGSTDTQYF.